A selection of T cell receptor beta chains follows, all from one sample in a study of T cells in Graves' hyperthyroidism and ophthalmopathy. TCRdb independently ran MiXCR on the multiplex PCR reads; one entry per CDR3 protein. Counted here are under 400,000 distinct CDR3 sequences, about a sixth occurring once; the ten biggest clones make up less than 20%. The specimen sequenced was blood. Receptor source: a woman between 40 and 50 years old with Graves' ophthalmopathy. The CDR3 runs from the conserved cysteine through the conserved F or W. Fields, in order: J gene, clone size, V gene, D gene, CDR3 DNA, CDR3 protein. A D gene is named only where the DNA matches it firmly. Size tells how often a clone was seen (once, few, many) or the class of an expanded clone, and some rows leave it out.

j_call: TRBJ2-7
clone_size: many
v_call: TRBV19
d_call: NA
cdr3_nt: TGTGCCAGTAGTATAAACCAACAAGGCGAGCAGTACTTC
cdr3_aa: CASSINQQGEQYF

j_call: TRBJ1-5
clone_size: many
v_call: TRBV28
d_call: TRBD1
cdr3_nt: TGTGCCAGCAGTCCCCTAGGGACAGGGGATCAGCCCCAGCATTTT
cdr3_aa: CASSPLGTGDQPQHF

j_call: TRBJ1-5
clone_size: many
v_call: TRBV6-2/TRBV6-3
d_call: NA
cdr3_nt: TGTGCCAGCAGTTACTCGCCCAGGCAGCCCCAGCATTTT
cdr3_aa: CASSYSPRQPQHF

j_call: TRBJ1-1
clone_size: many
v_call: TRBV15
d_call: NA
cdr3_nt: TGTGCCACCAGCACGACCGGGCGGAACACTGAAGCTTTCTTT
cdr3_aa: CATSTTGRNTEAFF

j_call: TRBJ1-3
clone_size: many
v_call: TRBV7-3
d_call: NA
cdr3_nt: TGTGCCAGCAGCCTCGAACATGGAAACACCATATATTTT
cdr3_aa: CASSLEHGNTIYF

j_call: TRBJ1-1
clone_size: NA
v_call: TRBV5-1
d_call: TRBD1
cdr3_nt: TGCGCCAGCAGGGTAGGGGACAGGGAAAGTTTAGGGACTGAAGCTTTCTTT
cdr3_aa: CASRVGDRESLGTEAFF

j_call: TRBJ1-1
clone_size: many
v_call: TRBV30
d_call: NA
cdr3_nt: TGTGCCTGGGCAGGGAAAACTGAAGCTTTCTTT
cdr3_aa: CAWAGKTEAFF

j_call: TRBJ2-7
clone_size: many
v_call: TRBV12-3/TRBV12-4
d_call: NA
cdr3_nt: TGTGCCAGCAGTTTAGAGGTGATTGGGGGGTCCTACGAGCAGTACTTC
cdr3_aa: CASSLEVIGGSYEQYF

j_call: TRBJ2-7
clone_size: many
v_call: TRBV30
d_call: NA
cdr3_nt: TGTGCCTGGAGTGATCTTGCCTACGAGCAGTACTTC
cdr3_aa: CAWSDLAYEQYF

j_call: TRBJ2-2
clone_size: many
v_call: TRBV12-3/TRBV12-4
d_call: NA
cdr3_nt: TGTGCCAGCAGTTACGGCGGTGGAGCCGGGGAGCTGTTTTTT
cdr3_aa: CASSYGGGAGELFF

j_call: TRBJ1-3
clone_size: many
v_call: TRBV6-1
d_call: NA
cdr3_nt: TGTGCCAGCAGTGAAGTCGGACTAGTCTCTGGAAACACCATATATTTT
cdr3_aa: CASSEVGLVSGNTIYF

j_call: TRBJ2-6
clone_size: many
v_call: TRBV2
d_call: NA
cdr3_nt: TGTGCCAGCAGTGGTAGACAGGGAACTAGCGCCAACGTCCTGACTTTC
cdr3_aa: CASSGRQGTSANVLTF

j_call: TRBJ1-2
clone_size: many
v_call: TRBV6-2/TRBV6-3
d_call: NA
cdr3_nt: TGTGCCAGCAGTTACAGGCAACGGATGTCAGACGCTAGCTATGGCTACACCTTC
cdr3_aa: CASSYRQRMSDASYGYTF

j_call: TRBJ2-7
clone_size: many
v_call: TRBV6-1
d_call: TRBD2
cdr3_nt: TGTGCCAGCAGCGGACTGACTAGCGGGAAGTCCTACGAGCAGTACTTC
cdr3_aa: CASSGLTSGKSYEQYF

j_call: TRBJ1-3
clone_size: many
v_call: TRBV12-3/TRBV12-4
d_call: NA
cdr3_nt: TGTGCCAGCAGGATAGGAAACACCATATATTTT
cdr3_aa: CASRIGNTIYF

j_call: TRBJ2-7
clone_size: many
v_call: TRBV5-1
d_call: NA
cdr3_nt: TGCGCCAGCAAACGGGCTCCAAGCTCCTACGAGCAGTACTTC
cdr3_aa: CASKRAPSSYEQYF

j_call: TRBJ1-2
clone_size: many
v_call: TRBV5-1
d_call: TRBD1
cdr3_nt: TGCGCCAGCAGAAATACAGGGGGCGATGGCTACACCTTC
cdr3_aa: CASRNTGGDGYTF

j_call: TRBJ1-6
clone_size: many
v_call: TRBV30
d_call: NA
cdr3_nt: TGTGCCTGTACCGGGACACCGAGGAATTCACCCCTCCACTTT
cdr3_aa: CACTGTPRNSPLHF

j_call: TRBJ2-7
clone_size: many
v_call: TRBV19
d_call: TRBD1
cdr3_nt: TGTGCCAGTAGTATGACGGACAGGCGCTACGAGCAGTACTTC
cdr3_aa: CASSMTDRRYEQYF

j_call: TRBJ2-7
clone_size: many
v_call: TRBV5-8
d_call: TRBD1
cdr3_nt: TGTGCCAGCAGCTTGGCCGGGACAGGGTCTGGTGAGCAGTACTTC
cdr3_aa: CASSLAGTGSGEQYF

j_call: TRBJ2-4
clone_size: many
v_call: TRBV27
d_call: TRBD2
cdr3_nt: TGTGCCAGCAGTTTAAAGCGGGAGTTCGCGAACATTCAGTACTTC
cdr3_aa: CASSLKREFANIQYF

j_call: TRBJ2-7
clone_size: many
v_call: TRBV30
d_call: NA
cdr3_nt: TGTGCCTGGAGTGCGGGCTGGTTCTACGAGCAGTACTTC
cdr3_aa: CAWSAGWFYEQYF

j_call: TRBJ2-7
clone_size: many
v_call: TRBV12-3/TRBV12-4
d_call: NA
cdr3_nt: TGTGCCAGCAGTCTGGGACGGGCAAACGAGCAGTACTTC
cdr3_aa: CASSLGRANEQYF

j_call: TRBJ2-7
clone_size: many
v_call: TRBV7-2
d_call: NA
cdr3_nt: TGTGCCAGCAGCTACCAGACCTACGAGCAGTACTTC
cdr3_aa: CASSYQTYEQYF

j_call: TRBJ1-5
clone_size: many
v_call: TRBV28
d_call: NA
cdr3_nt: TGTGCCAGCAGTCCGACCATGGGATACGGGCAGCCCCAGCATTTT
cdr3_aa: CASSPTMGYGQPQHF

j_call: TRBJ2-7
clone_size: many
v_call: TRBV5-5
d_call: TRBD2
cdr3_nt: TGTGCCAGCAGCTTGTTTGGGACTAGCGGGAGTTCCTACGAGCAGTACTTC
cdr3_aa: CASSLFGTSGSSYEQYF